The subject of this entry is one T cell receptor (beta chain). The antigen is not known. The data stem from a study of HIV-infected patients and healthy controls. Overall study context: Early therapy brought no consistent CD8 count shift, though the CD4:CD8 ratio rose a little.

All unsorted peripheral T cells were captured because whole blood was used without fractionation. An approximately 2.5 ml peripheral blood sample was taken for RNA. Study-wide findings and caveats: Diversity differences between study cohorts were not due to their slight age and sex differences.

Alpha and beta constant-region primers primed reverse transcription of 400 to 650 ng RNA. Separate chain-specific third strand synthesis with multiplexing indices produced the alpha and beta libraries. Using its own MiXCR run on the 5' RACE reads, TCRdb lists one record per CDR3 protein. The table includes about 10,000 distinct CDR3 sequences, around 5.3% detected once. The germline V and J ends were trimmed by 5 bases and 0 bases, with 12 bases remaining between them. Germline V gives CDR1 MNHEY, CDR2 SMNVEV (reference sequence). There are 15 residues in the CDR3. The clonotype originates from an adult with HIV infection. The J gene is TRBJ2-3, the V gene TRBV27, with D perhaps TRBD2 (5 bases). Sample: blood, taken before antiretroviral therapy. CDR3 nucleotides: TGTGCCAGCAGTCTCGAGGGATCCAGCACAGATACGCAGTATTTT. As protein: CASSLEGSSTDTQYF.